Listed below are T cell receptor beta chains from one sample, sequenced in a study of T cells in Graves' hyperthyroidism and ophthalmopathy. One entry per CDR3 protein results from TCRdb running MiXCR on the multiplex PCR reads. The sample contains about 610,000 distinct CDR3 sequences, roughly 15% of which appear only once. Input material: blood. These receptors came from a woman aged 40 to 50 with Graves' ophthalmopathy. CDR3s include the opening cysteine and the closing phenylalanine or tryptophan. The D gene is left open where the match is weak. Some rows have no size entry. The others give once, few or many, or a class for an expanded clone.

cdr3_length	clone_size	d_call	v_call	j_call	cdr3_nt	cdr3_aa
13	many	TRBD1	TRBV29-1	TRBJ1-2	TGCAGCGTTGGGCAGGGGGGGGGCTATGGCTACACCTTC	CSVGQGGGYGYTF
14	many	-	TRBV27	TRBJ2-2	TGTGCCAGCATGCAGGACACTTTCACCGGGGAGCTGTTTTTT	CASMQDTFTGELFF
12	many	-	TRBV4-2	TRBJ1-2	TGTGCCAGCAGCCAAGGAACGAATGGCTACACCTTC	CASSQGTNGYTF
16	many	TRBD2	TRBV7-6	TRBJ2-2	TGTGCCAGCAGCCCCACCACTAGCGGGAGGACCGGGGAGCTGTTTTTT	CASSPTTSGRTGELFF
16	many	-	TRBV11-2	TRBJ2-2	TGTGCCAGCAGCTTGACAGGCGTTATGAACACCGGGGAGCTGTTTTTT	CASSLTGVMNTGELFF
14	many	-	TRBV20-1	TRBJ2-7	TGCAGTGCTAGTATGGCGGGGAGGTCGAATGAGCAGTACTTC	CSASMAGRSNEQYF
12	-	-	TRBV20-1	TRBJ2-2	TGCAGTGCTGCGTTGGGACCCGGGGAGCTGTTTTTT	CSAALGPGELFF
14	-	-	TRBV7-9	TRBJ2-2	TGTGCCAGCAGCTTAGGTTCTTACACCGGGGAGCTGTTTTTT	CASSLGSYTGELFF
13	many	TRBD2	TRBV15	TRBJ2-7	TGTGCCACCAGCTTCGGGGGGGGCTACGAGCAGTACTTC	CATSFGGGYEQYF
17	many	TRBD1	TRBV24-1	TRBJ2-7	TGTGCCACCAGTGATTCCCGGACCGGGACAGGGAACAACGAGCAGTACTTC	CATSDSRTGTGNNEQYF
16	-	TRBD2	TRBV24-1	TRBJ2-5	TGTGCCACCAGTGATTTGACCCCCGGGGGGATGGAGACCCTGTACTTC	CATSDLTPGGMETLYF
16	few	TRBD1	TRBV4-1	TRBJ1-5	TGCGCCAGCAGCCAAGATCCGACAGGGGTGAATCAGCCCCAGCATTTT	CASSQDPTGVNQPQHF
16	many	TRBD2	TRBV12-3/TRBV12-4	TRBJ2-7	TGTGCCAGCACCACCCCTACGCGGGAGGCCCTCTACGAGCAGTACTTC	CASTTPTREALYEQYF
13	many	-	TRBV20-1	TRBJ2-5	TGCAGTGCTAGAGGGGGTGCGGTGGGGACCCAGTACTTC	CSARGGAVGTQYF
14	-	TRBD1	TRBV12-3/TRBV12-4	TRBJ1-2	TGTGCCAGCAGTTATTCAGGGGGCGCAGGGGGCTACACCTTC	CASSYSGGAGGYTF
15	many	-	TRBV28	TRBJ2-2	TGTGCCACCATTACTGGGGGGACGGGAGCCGGGGAGCTGTTTTTT	CATITGGTGAGELFF
16	-	TRBD2	TRBV15	TRBJ2-7	TGTGCCACCAGCGGAGCGGGACTAGCGGGAGAGCTAGGGCAGTACTTC	CATSGAGLAGELGQYF
13	many	TRBD1	TRBV28	TRBJ2-7	TGTGCCAGCATCGGGACAGGATCCTACGAGCAGTACTTC	CASIGTGSYEQYF
15	many	TRBD1	TRBV7-2	TRBJ1-5	TGTGCCAGCAGCTTAGGTGGGACAGGGACCCAGCCCCAGCATTTT	CASSLGGTGTQPQHF
13	many	TRBD1	TRBV28	TRBJ1-2	TGTGCCGGAAGCAGGGGGCGCGGCTATGGCTACACCTTC	CAGSRGRGYGYTF
15	-	TRBD1	TRBV4-2	TRBJ1-5	TGTGCCAGCAGCCGCGGGACAGGGGGCGATCAGCCCCAGCATTTT	CASSRGTGGDQPQHF